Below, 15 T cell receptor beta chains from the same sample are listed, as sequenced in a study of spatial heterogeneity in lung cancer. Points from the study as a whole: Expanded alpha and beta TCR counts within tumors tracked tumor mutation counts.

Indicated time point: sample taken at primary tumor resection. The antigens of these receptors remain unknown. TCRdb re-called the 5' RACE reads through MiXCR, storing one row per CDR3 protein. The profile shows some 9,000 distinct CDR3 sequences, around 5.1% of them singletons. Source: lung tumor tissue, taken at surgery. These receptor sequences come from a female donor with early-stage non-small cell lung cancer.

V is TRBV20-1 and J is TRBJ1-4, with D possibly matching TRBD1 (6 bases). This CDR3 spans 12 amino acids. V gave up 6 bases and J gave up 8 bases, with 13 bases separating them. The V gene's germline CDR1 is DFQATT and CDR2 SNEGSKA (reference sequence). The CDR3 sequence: CSAAGDREKLFF. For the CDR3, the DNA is TGCAGTGCGGCAGGGGATAGAGAAAAACTGTTTTTT.

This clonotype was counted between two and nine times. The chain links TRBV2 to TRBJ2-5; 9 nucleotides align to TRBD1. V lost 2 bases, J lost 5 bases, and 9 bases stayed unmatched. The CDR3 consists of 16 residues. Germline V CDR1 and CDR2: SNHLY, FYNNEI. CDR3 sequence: CASSEIRTGAGETQYF. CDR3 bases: TGTGCCAGCAGTGAAATACGGACAGGGGCAGGGGAGACCCAGTACTTC. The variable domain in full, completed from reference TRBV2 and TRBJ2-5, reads EPEVTQTPSHQVTQMGQEVILRCVPISNHLYFYWYRQILGQKVEFLVSFYNNEISEKSEIFDDQFSVERPDGSNFTLKIRSTKLEDSAMYFCASSEIRTGAGETQYFGPGTRLLVL.

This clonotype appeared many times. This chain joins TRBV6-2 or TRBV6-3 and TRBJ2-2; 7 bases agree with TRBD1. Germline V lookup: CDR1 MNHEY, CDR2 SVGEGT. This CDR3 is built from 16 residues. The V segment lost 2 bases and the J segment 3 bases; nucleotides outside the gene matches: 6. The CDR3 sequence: CASSYLDRAHTGELFF. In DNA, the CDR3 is TGTGCCAGCAGTTACCTTGACAGGGCCCACACCGGGGAGCTGTTTTTT.

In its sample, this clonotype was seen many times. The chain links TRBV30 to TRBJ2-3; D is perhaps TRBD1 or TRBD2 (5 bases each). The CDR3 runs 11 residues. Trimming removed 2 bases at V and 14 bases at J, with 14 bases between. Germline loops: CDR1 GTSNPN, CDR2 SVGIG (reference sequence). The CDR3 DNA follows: TGTGCCTGGAGTTCGGGGACGGGGCGGTATTTT. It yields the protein CAWSSGTGRYF.

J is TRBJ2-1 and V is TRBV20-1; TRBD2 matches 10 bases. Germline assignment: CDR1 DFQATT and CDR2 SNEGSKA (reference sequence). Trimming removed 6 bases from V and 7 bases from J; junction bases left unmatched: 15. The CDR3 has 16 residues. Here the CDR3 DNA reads TGCAGTGCCCAGGACTTGGCTAGCGGGAGTGGGAATGAGCAGTTCTTC. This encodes CSAQDLASGSGNEQFF.

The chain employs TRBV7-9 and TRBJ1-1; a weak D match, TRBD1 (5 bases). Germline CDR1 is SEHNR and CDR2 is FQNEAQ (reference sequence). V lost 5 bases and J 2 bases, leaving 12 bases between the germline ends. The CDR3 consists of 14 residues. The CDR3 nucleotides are TGTGCCAGCAGCGTGGGAGACAGAAACACTGAAGCTTTCTTT. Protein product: CASSVGDRNTEAFF.

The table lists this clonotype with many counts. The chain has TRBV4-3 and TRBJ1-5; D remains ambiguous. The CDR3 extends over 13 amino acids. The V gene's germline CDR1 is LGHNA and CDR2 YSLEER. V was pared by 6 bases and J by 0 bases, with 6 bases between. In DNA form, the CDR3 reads TGCGCCAGCAGTTTATATAGCAATCAGCCCCAGCATTTT. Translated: CASSLYSNQPQHF.

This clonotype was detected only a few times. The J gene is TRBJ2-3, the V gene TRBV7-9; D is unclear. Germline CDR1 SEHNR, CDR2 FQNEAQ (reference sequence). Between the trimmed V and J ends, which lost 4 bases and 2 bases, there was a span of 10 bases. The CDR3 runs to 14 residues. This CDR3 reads CASSSPSTTDTQYF. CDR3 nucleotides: TGTGCCAGCAGCTCTCCCTCGACCACAGATACGCAGTATTTT.

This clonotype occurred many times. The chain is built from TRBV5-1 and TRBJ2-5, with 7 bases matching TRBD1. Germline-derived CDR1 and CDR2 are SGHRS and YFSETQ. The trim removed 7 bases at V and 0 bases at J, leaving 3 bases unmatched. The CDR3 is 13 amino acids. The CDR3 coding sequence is TGCGCCAGCTCGACAGGGAACCAAGAGACCCAGTACTTC. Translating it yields CASSTGNQETQYF.

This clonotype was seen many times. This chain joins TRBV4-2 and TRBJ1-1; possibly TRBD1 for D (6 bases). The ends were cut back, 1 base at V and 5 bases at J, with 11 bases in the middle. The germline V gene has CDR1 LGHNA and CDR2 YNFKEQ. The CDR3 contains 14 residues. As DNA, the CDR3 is TGTGCCAGCAGCCAAGGACCTCAGGGGACTGAAGCTTTCTTT. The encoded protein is CASSQGPQGTEAFF.

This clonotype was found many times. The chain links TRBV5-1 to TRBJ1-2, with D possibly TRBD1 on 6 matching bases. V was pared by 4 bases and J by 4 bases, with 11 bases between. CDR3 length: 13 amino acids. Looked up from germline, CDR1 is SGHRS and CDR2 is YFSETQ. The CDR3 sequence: CASSPGALYGYTF. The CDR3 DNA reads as TGCGCCAGCAGCCCAGGGGCCCTCTATGGCTACACCTTC.

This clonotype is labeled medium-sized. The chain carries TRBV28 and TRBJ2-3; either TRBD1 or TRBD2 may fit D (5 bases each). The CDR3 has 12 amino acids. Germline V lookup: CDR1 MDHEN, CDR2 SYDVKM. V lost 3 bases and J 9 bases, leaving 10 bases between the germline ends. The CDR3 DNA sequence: TGTGCCAGCAGTTTGGTAGAGGGGACGCAGTATTTT. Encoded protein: CASSLVEGTQYF.

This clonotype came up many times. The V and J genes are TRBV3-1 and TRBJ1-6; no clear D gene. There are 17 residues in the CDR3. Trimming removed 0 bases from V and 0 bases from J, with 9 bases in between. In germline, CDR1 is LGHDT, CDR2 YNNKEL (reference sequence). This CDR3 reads CASSQDRPSSYNSPLHF. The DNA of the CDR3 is TGTGCCAGCAGCCAAGATCGCCCCAGCTCCTATAATTCACCCCTCCACTTT.

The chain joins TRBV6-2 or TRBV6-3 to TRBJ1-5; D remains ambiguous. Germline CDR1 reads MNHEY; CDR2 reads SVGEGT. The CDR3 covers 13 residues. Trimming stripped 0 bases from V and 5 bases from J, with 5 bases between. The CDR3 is CASSYSRDQPQHF. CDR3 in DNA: TGTGCCAGCAGTTACTCAAGGGATCAGCCCCAGCATTTT.

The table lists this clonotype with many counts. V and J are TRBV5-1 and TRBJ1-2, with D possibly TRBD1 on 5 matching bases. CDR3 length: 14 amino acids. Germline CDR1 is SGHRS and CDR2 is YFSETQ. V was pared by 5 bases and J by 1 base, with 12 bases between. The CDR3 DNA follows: TGCGCCAGCAGGGGTGAGGGACTTAACTATGGCTACACCTTC. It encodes CASRGEGLNYGYTF.